The clone carrying this TCR beta chain was recorded once. These data come from a study of shared clonotypes between healthy human individuals. Samples underwent the assay at deep level. TCRdb keeps only in-frame clones here, not all; method: immunoSEQ multiplex PCR. The sample holds about a million clones, around 76% seen once. V lost 4 bases and J lost 7; bases outside the gene matches: 8. Germline CDR1 reads SGHDT; CDR2 reads YYEEEE. CDR3 length: 16 amino acids. The chain employs TRBV5-6 and TRBJ2-2; 12 positions agree with TRBD1. This sequence originates from a man aged 18-30 years in good health. The material sequenced was memory CD4+ T cells sorted from blood. Subset indicated: CD45RA-negative fraction. The CDR3 nucleotides are TGTGCCAGCAGCATCCGGGACAGGGGGCAAAGCGGGGAGCTGTTTTTT. Its protein product is CASSIRDRGQSGELFF.